This T cell receptor (beta chain) is drawn from a study of T-cell reconstitution after alpha-beta-depleted transplantation in children. The study, taken as a whole, reports: T-cell numbers and diversity, one year after transplant, stemmed largely from T cells that were newly produced.

As for this clonotype: Its antigen remains unknown.

During its preparation, the TCRbeta library received unique molecular identifiers. TCRdb processed the PCR reads anew with MiXCR; each CDR3 protein has one entry. The sample includes about 500,000 distinct CDR3 sequences, 9.5% to 12% of them seen just once. The trim removed 5 bases at V and 2 bases at J, leaving 12 bases unmatched. Germline V gene sequence: CDR1 SGHVS, CDR2 FQNEAQ. The CDR3 runs to 17 residues. The V and J genes are TRBV7-8 and TRBJ2-7, with 10 bases identical to TRBD1. The clonotype comes from a female patient between 2 and 15 years old who had a stem cell transplant for aplastic anemia, so the T cells may come from the graft donor. The input for sequencing was PBMCs, mostly from graft donor cells, taken 180 days after TCRalphabeta/CD19-depleted stem cell transplant. CDR3 sequence: CASSRSMLGQGTYEQYV. CDR3 coding DNA: TGTGCCAGCAGCCGGAGTATGCTGGGACAGGGGACCTACGAGCAGTACGTC.